These T cell receptor beta chains were read from a single sample in a study of blood T cell repertoires in COVID-19. The protocol was immunoSEQ multiplex PCR, while the TCRdb copy is restricted to in-frame clones and leaves out a portion. Of over 250,000 clones in the sample, roughly 87% were seen once. Material for sequencing was PBMCs or T cells enriched from blood (not recorded which). Receptors originate from a woman between 18 and 30 years old who had recovered from COVID-19. Each CDR3 is given with its conserved first and last residue. D genes are given only for firm matches. Not all rows give a size; the values are once, few, many and, for expanded clones, a class.

j_call v_call d_call clone_size cdr3_nt cdr3_aa
TRBJ2-7 TRBV7-6 TRBD1 - TGTGCCAGCAGCCCGATGACAGGGGCGGGCGAGCAGCACTTC CASSPMTGAGEQHF
TRBJ1-4 TRBV13 TRBD1 - TGTGCCAGCAGCCGACAGGGGTCTGGTGAAAAACTGTTTTTT CASSRQGSGEKLFF
TRBJ1-1 TRBV16 TRBD1 - TGTGCCAGCAGCCAATTGGCGAACAGGGGAAGAGCTTTCTTT CASSQLANRGRAFF
TRBJ2-1 TRBV3-1/TRBV3-2 TRBD2 - TGTGCCAGCAGCCTAGGACTAGCCTTGAAAAATGAGCAGTTCTTC CASSLGLALKNEQFF
TRBJ2-7 TRBV29-1 - - TGCAGCGTTGAACTCGGGACAAGAGCATACGAGCAGTACTTC CSVELGTRAYEQYF
TRBJ2-3 TRBV19 - - TGTGCCAGTAGTATAGATCTAATCTGGGATACGCAGTATTTT CASSIDLIWDTQYF
TRBJ2-1 TRBV6-2/TRBV6-3 TRBD2 - TGTGCCAGCAGTCGCCTGACTAGCGGGGGGGAAGCCTACAATGAGCAGTTCTTC CASSRLTSGGEAYNEQFF
TRBJ1-5 TRBV2 - - TGTGCCAGCAAAGAGGATTCAGGCAATCAGCCCCAGCATTTT CASKEDSGNQPQHF
TRBJ2-7 TRBV28 TRBD2 - TGTGCCACTAAACCGGGACTAGCGGGGTTTGAGCAGTACTTC CATKPGLAGFEQYF
TRBJ2-1 TRBV28 TRBD2 - TGTGCCAGCAGCACATCTAGCGGGAGTCTATCCTACAATGAGCAGTTCTTC CASSTSSGSLSYNEQFF
TRBJ2-3 TRBV9 - - TGTGCCAGCAGCGTAGGGGGCCTAGGGTGGGAAGATACGCAGTATTTT CASSVGGLGWEDTQYF
TRBJ1-6 TRBV27 TRBD1 once TGTGCCAGCAGTTTAGGGCCGACAGGGGACGGGTTTGCTTCACCCCTCCACTTT CASSLGPTGDGFASPLHF
TRBJ2-3 TRBV7-9 TRBD2 once TGTGCCAGCAGACGCAGCGGGGGGCTATTCACAGATACGCAGTATTTT CASRRSGGLFTDTQYF
TRBJ2-3 TRBV5-4 - - TGTGCCAGCAGCTTTTTCGGCCTAAGGGGAGATACGCAGTATTTT CASSFFGLRGDTQYF
TRBJ2-7 TRBV6-2/TRBV6-3 - once TGTGCCAGCAGTTACGACACAAGCTACGAGCAGTACTTC CASSYDTSYEQYF
TRBJ2-1 TRBV7-2 - - TGTGCCAGCAGCTTAGCGCGAGGCTCCTACAATGAGCAGTTCTTC CASSLARGSYNEQFF
TRBJ1-3 TRBV28 TRBD1 - TGTGCCAGCAGTTTTTCTGGGACAGGCCACTCTGGAAACACCATATATTTT CASSFSGTGHSGNTIYF
TRBJ2-3 TRBV5-1 TRBD1 - TGCGCCAGCAGTGAGTGGGGACAGAGCACAGATACGCAGTATTTT CASSEWGQSTDTQYF
TRBJ2-5 TRBV5-1 - - TGCGCCAGCAGCTTTACAGCCCAAGAGACCCAGTACTTC CASSFTAQETQYF
TRBJ2-1 TRBV13 TRBD2 - TGTGCCAGCAGCCCCCGAGGGAGCGGGGGGTTTTTCAAGCAGTTCTTC CASSPRGSGGFFKQFF
TRBJ1-1 TRBV19 - - TGTGCCAGTAGTAACGGGTTGTGGACTGAAGCTTTCTTT CASSNGLWTEAFF
TRBJ2-7 TRBV27 TRBD2 - TGTGCCAGCAGTTTACGTAGCGGGGGGACCTACGAGCAGTACTTC CASSLRSGGTYEQYF
TRBJ2-7 TRBV7-2 - - TGTGCCAGCAGCTTTGAGTTCTCGCTCTCGAGGGCCGACGAGCAGTACTTC CASSFEFSLSRADEQYF
TRBJ2-1 TRBV7-9 TRBD2 - TGTGCCAGCAGCTCAACTAGCGGCGTCTCCTACAATGAGCAGTTCTTC CASSSTSGVSYNEQFF
TRBJ1-2 TRBV6-5 TRBD1 - TGTGCCAGCAGATCCTGGACAGGATGGAGCTATGGCTACACCTTC CASRSWTGWSYGYTF
TRBJ2-1 TRBV6-5 TRBD2 - TGTGCCAGCAGTTACGGGGCGACTAGCGGGGCCAATGAGCAGTTCTTC CASSYGATSGANEQFF
TRBJ2-3 TRBV6-6 - - TGTGCCAGCAGTTACGGGGGCCAAACTAGCACAGATACGCAGTATTTT CASSYGGQTSTDTQYF
TRBJ1-6 TRBV18 TRBD1 - TGTGCCAGCTCACCCGGACAGGTCTATAATTCACCCCTCCACTTT CASSPGQVYNSPLHF
TRBJ1-4 TRBV5-6 - - TGTGCCAGCAGCTTGGTGTCGGCAGGGAATGAAAAACTGTTTTTT CASSLVSAGNEKLFF
TRBJ2-1 TRBV28 - - TGTGCCAGCAGTTTCGGAGGGGCCACGGGTGAGCAGTTCTTC CASSFGGATGEQFF
TRBJ2-4 TRBV11-2 - - TGTGCCAGCAGCCCATTGAGGAGAATAGCCAAAAACATTCAGTACTTC CASSPLRRIAKNIQYF
TRBJ2-2 TRBV27 TRBD2 - TGTGCCAGCAGAACTAGCGGGAGAGGCGGGGAGCTGTTTTTT CASRTSGRGGELFF
TRBJ2-3 TRBV28 - - TGTGCCAGCAGTGTAACGGGAGATACGCAGTATTTT CASSVTGDTQYF
TRBJ2-2 TRBV28 TRBD2 - TGTGCCAGCAGTTTATCAGCGGGAGGGGAGCTGTTTTTT CASSLSAGGELFF
TRBJ1-3 TRBV3-1/TRBV3-2 - - TGTGCCAGCAGCCAAGAACGGGTCGGGGGAAACACCATATATTTT CASSQERVGGNTIYF
TRBJ1-6 TRBV11-2 TRBD1 - TGTGCCAGCAGCGCAGGGACAGGGGGCGGTTCACCCCTCCACTTT CASSAGTGGGSPLHF
TRBJ1-2 TRBV5-6 TRBD1 - TGTGCCAGCAGTTTGGGACAGGTAGATCTCAGCTATGGCTACACCTTC CASSLGQVDLSYGYTF
TRBJ2-7 TRBV15 TRBD2 - TGTGCCACCAGCAGAGTCGCACTAGCGGGGGTCTACGAGCAGTACTTC CATSRVALAGVYEQYF
TRBJ2-5 TRBV7-9 TRBD1 - TGTGCCAGCAGCCCCACGGACAGGGGGCTTGAGACCCAGTACTTC CASSPTDRGLETQYF
TRBJ2-1 TRBV28 - - TGTGCCAGCAGTTTAACAGGGCCCTACAATGAGCAGTTCTTC CASSLTGPYNEQFF
TRBJ1-5 TRBV24-1 - - TGTGCCACCAGTGACAAAGGGGTTAGCGGTCAGCCCCAGCATTTT CATSDKGVSGQPQHF